Reported below is one T cell receptor beta chain. The data were produced by immunoSEQ multiplex PCR, yet TCRdb's version contains in-frame clones alone and is incomplete. The sample has 15,000 to 20,000 clones, 75% to 90% seen once. The V end was cut by 6 bases, the J end by 7 bases, with 19 bases between. The germline V gene encodes CDR1 MNHEY and CDR2 SMNVEV (reference sequence). The CDR3 is 15 residues long. The data belong to a study of technical replicates of blood from a few donors. The sample comprised PBMCs. This chain joins TRBV27 and TRBJ2-4; a weak D match, TRBD1 (5 bases). The receptor's source is a human donor in good health. This chain's CDR3 is CASRIKFQGINIQYF. The CDR3 DNA reads as TGTGCCAGCAGAATAAAATTCCAGGGTATCAACATTCAGTACTTC.